In its sample, the clone carrying this T cell receptor beta chain was seen many times. Its antigen is still unknown. The sample is drawn from a study of Graves' ophthalmopathy and Graves' hyperthyroidism. Whole-study results and caveats: Discriminating ophthalmopathy from stable hyperthyroidism, a 13-signature model attained a sensitivity of about 88% and a specificity of around 83%. The authors also found most expanded thyroid clonotypes above 0.001 frequency in blood.

Using RNA transcripts, the TCR beta CDR3 regions were amplified. The authors performed first-round RT-PCR with HTBI primers and then a second-round multiplex PCR. TCRdb fed the multiplex PCR reads into MiXCR, producing one record per CDR3 protein. The top ten hold around an eighth of the sample, which has 300,000 or so distinct CDR3 sequences, under 20% seen once. Germline V gene data show CDR1 as DFQATT and CDR2 as SNEGSKA (reference sequence). The CDR3 runs 14 residues. V was clipped by 5 bases and J by 3 bases; unmatched bases: 8. It was from 9.5 to 10 ml of fresh peripheral blood that the PBMCs came.

The sequencing sample was made of peripheral blood. The clonotype originates from an adult man with Graves' ophthalmopathy. The chain has TRBV20-1 and TRBJ1-1; 8 positions agree with TRBD1. DNA of the CDR3: TGCAGTGCTCGCCATGACAGGGGCTACACTGAAGCTTTCTTT. It is translated as CSARHDRGYTEAFF.